This TCR beta chain was documented in a study of blood T cells in healthy people across ages. General observations from the study: Per million T cells, the diversity of TCR beta decreased roughly linearly as age advanced. For the donors, CMV status was unknown and possibly confounded expanded clonotype changes.

The germline CDR1 and CDR2 sequences are MNHEY and SMNVEV (reference sequence). The CDR3 has 15 residues. The V and J ends lost 6 bases and 6 bases, in that order; junction bases with no gene match: 7. Donors each provided ten milliliters of peripheral blood. Samples had at least 6 million PBMCs isolated from them. This clonotype appeared once. Antigen unknown. Alongside a J-beta primer mix, a sample-barcoded 5' primer served in a second PCR lasting about 7 to 11 cycles. A single record per CDR3 protein comes from TCRdb applying MiXCR to the 5' RACE reads. The sample records about 1.4 million distinct CDR3 sequences, approximately 60% being singletons.

What was sequenced was blood. This clonotype was obtained from a man aged 18 to 30 in good health. The J gene is TRBJ2-1, the V gene TRBV27, with 11 nucleotides matching TRBD2. Here the CDR3 reads CASSATSGALNEQFF. The CDR3 DNA reads TGTGCCAGCAGCGCGACTAGCGGGGCCCTCAATGAGCAGTTCTTC.